These 13 T cell receptor beta chains came from one sample sequenced in a study of beta chain features in type 1 diabetes. Of the isolated RNA, all was reverse transcribed, and so the sequenced material was expressed TCRB transcripts. Data came from immunoSEQ multiplex PCR; TCRdb stores just in-frame clones and leaves some out. The sample includes approximately 140,000 clones, 6.9% of them seen just once. Sample: central memory CD4+ T cells from blood. All receptors derive from a woman between 25 and 40 years old in good health.

Only a few counts were recorded for this clone. The CDR3 bases are TGTGCCAGCTCACCACGTACATCTGGGGGCCGGGAGACCCAGTACTTC. Protein sequence: CASSPRTSGGRETQYF. J is TRBJ2-5 and V is TRBV9; weak D call: TRBD1 (6 bases). Trimming took off 7 bases at V and 5 bases at J, with 24 bases between the two ends. The CDR3 has 16 residues. Germline CDR1 SGDLS, CDR2 YYNGEE.

J is TRBJ2-5 and V is TRBV15, with 8 nucleotides matching TRBD2. Unmatched junction bases numbered 6, after V lost 1 base and J lost 2 bases. CDR3 length equals 16 residues. The germline CDR1 and CDR2 sequences are LNHNV and YYDKDF (reference sequence). The DNA of the CDR3 is TGTGCCACCAGCAGAGCGGCTAGCGGGCCTCAAGAGACCCAGTACTTC. Protein: CATSRAASGPQETQYF.

This clone was seen only a few times. V is TRBV6-6 and J is TRBJ1-2; 8 nucleotides line up with TRBD1. CDR3 length: 13 residues. Trimming cost V 6 bases and J 2 bases; bases outside gene matches: 2. The germline V gene has CDR1 MNHNY and CDR2 SVGAGI (reference sequence). This CDR3 reads CASRGDRNYGYTF. The CDR3 nucleotides read TGTGCCAGCAGGGGGGACAGGAACTATGGCTACACCTTC.

This clone was seen a single time. The rearrangement joins TRBV5-8 to TRBJ2-2; 9 bases match TRBD1. Per germline, CDR1 SGHTS and CDR2 YDEGEE. The CDR3 extends over 15 amino acids. J gave up 4 bases and V 5 bases, and 6 bases lay outside the gene matches. The DNA for the CDR3 is TGTGCCAGCAGAAGTACGGACAGGGGCACCGGGGAGCTGTTTTTT. It specifies CASRSTDRGTGELFF. Filled out from reference TRBV5-8 and TRBJ2-2, the complete variable domain reads EAGVTQSPTHLIKTRGQQATLRCSPISGHTSVYWYQQALGLGLQFLLWYDEGEERNRGNFPPRFSGRQFPNYSSELNVNALELEDSALYLCASRSTDRGTGELFFGEGSRLTVL.

The gene calls are TRBV7-9 and TRBJ2-5; 15 nucleotides match TRBD2. CDR1 SEHNR and CDR2 FQNEAQ come from the germline V gene (reference sequence). This CDR3 spans 17 amino acids. The V gene end was trimmed by 1 base and the J gene end by 5 bases; junction bases not matched to a gene: 5. CDR3 in amino acids: CASSLGGLAGGKETQYF. CDR3 coding DNA: TGTGCCAGCAGCTTAGGAGGACTAGCGGGGGGGAAGGAGACCCAGTACTTC.

Ten or more counts support this clone. The chain couples TRBV15 to TRBJ2-4, with D perhaps TRBD1 (6 bases). CDR1 LNHNV and CDR2 YYDKDF come from the germline V gene (reference sequence). V lost 0 bases and J 14 bases, leaving 14 bases between the germline ends. The length of the CDR3 is 13 residues. As DNA, the CDR3 is TGTGCCACCAGCAGAGATAAAGGGGGATGGGAGTACTTC. Protein: CATSRDKGGWEYF.

This clone showed up just a few times. The V call is TRBV2, the J call TRBJ2-3, with TRBD2 matching 13 bases. Losses at the gene ends were 8 bases for V and 6 bases for J; bases not matched to a gene: 5. Germline CDR1 and CDR2: SNHLY and FYNNEI. The CDR3 sequence is 14 residues long. Here the CDR3 reads CASGLAGDWDTQYF. DNA of the CDR3: TGTGCCAGCGGACTAGCGGGAGATTGGGATACGCAGTATTTT. Full variable domain (rest looked up from reference TRBV2 and TRBJ2-3): EPEVTQTPSHQVTQMGQEVILRCVPISNHLYFYWYRQILGQKVEFLVSFYNNEISEKSEIFDDQFSVERPDGSNFTLKIRSTKLEDSAMYFCASGLAGDWDTQYFGPGTRLTVL.

The chain joins TRBV4-1 to TRBJ2-7, with 11 bases lining up with TRBD2. CDR3 length: 17 residues. V lost 0 bases, J lost 4 bases, and 8 bases stayed unmatched. Per the germline V gene, CDR1 is MGHRA and CDR2 is YSYEKL. The CDR3 DNA is TGCGCCAGCAGCCAAGATAGGCTAGCGGGAGGAACATACGAGCAGTACTTC. This sequence encodes CASSQDRLAGGTYEQYF.

The V call is TRBV5-1, the J call TRBJ2-5; TRBD1 matches at 11 bases. The J call may be in error: the DNA end matches TRBJ2-7 better. CDR1 SGHRS and CDR2 YFSETQ come from the germline V gene. The CDR3 sequence is 13 residues long. The CDR3 spells CASSLGTGGEQYF. DNA of the CDR3: TGCGCCAGCAGCCTAGGGACAGGGGGCGAGCAGTACTTC.

This clone showed up just a few times. The chain uses TRBV6-5 and TRBJ1-2; 9 positions agree with TRBD1. The CDR3 runs to 13 residues. With 6 bases clipped from V and 3 bases from J, the junction kept 2 bases outside the gene matches. Germline values: CDR1 MNHEY, CDR2 SVGAGI. The chain's CDR3 is CASRRTGDYGYTF. CDR3 DNA: TGTGCCAGCAGAAGGACAGGGGACTATGGCTACACCTTC.

This clone was seen at least ten times. The V gene is TRBV7-9, the J gene TRBJ2-7, with TRBD1 matching 8 bases. This CDR3 has 14 amino acids. V was clipped by 3 bases and J by 3 bases; unmatched bases: 4. Germline assignment: CDR1 SEHNR and CDR2 FQNEAQ (reference sequence). The CDR3 loop is CASSFRDRIYEQYF. The CDR3 nucleotides are TGTGCCAGCAGCTTCCGGGACAGGATCTACGAGCAGTACTTC.

V usage is TRBV18 and J usage is TRBJ1-2; possible D gene TRBD1, 6 bases. CDR1 and CDR2 (germline): KGHSH, LQKENI. The V end lost 2 bases, the J end lost 5 bases, and 12 bases lay between the germline ends. CDR3 size: 14 residues. The CDR3 is CASSPEDSLYGYTF. For the CDR3, the DNA is TGTGCCAGCTCACCAGAGGACAGCCTTTATGGCTACACCTTC.

This clone was counted a few times. This sequence joins TRBV9 and TRBJ2-5, with 12 positions matching TRBD2. Trimming took 3 bases from V and 5 from J; bases not matched to a gene: 8. The CDR3 sequence is 16 residues long. CDR1 and CDR2 from the germline V gene are SGDLS and YYNGEE. This chain's CDR3 is CASSASLAGGSETQYF. The CDR3 coding sequence is TGTGCCAGCAGCGCCTCACTAGCGGGAGGTTCCGAGACCCAGTACTTC.